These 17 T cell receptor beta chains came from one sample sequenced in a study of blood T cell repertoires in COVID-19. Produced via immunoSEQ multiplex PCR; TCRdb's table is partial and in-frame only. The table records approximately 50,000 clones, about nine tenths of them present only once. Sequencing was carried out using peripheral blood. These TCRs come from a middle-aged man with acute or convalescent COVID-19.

The CDR3 DNA reads TGCGCCAGCAGCTTGGGGCAGGGAAACCAAGAGACCCAGTACTTC. Translation: CASSLGQGNQETQYF. V is TRBV5-1 and J is TRBJ2-5; D is perhaps TRBD1 (5 bases). With 0 bases removed from V and 0 bases from J, the gap between germline ends came to 9 bases. The germline CDR1 and CDR2 sequences are SGHRS and YFSETQ. The CDR3 covers 15 residues.

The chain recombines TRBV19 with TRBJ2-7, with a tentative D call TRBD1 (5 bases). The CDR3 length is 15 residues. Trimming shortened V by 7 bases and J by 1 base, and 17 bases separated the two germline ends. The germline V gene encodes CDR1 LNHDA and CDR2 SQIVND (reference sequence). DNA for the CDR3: TGTGCCAGTATCTTGGGCCAGGGTAGGTCCTACGAGCAGTACTTC. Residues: CASILGQGRSYEQYF.

CDR3 region: CASSQDIIGPGLLPLGYEQYF. CDR3 sequence (DNA): TGTGCCAGCAGCCAAGATATAATTGGACCGGGACTTCTACCGTTAGGCTACGAGCAGTACTTC. The chain recombines TRBV14 with TRBJ2-7; maybe TRBD2 (6 bases). This CDR3 has 21 amino acids. CDR1 is SGHDN, CDR2 FVKESK, per germline. V lost 0 bases and J 3 bases, leaving 30 bases between the germline ends.

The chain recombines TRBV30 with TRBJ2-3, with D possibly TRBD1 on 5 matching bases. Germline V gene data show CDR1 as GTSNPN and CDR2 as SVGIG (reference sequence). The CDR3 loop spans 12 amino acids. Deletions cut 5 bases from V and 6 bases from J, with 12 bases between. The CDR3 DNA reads TGTGCCTGGGGAACCCAGGGCGATACGCAGTATTTT. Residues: CAWGTQGDTQYF. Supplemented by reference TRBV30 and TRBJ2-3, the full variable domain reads SQTIHQWPATLVQPVGSPLSLECTVEGTSNPNLYWYRQAAGRGLQLLFYSVGIGQISSEVPQNLSASRPQDRQFILSSKKLLLSDSGFYLCAWGTQGDTQYFGPGTRLTVL.

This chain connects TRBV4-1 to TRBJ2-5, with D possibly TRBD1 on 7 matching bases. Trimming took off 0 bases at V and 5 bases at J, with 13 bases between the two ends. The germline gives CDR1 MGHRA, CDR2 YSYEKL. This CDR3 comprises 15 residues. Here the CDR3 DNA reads TGCGCCAGCAGCCAAGAGGGCAGGGGGGCGGAGACCCAGTACTTC. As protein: CASSQEGRGAETQYF.

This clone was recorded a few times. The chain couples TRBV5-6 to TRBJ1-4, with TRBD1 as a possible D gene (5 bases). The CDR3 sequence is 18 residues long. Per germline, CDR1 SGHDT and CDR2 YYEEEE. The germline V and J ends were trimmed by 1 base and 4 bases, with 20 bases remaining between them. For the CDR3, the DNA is TGTGCCAGCAGCTTGAGGTCAGGGACTTGGCAGGGTAATGAAAAACTGTTTTTT. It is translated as CASSLRSGTWQGNEKLFF.

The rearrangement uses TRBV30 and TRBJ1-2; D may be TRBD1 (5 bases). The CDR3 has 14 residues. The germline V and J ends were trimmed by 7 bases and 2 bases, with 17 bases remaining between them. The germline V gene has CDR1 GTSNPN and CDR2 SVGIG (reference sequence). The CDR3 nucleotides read TGTGCCTTACTCTCGAGGGAGGGGAACTATGGCTACACCTTC. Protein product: CALLSREGNYGYTF.

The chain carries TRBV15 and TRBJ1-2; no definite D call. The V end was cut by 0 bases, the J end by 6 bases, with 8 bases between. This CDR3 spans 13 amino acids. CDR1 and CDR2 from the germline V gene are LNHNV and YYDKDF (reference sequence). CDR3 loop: CATSRDRYDGYTF. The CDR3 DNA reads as TGTGCCACCAGCAGAGATAGATATGATGGCTACACCTTC.

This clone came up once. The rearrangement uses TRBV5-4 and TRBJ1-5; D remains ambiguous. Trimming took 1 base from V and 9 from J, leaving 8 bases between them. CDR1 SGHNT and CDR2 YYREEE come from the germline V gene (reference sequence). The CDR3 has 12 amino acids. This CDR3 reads CASSLNPGPQHF. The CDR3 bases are TGTGCCAGCAGCTTGAACCCCGGGCCCCAGCATTTT.

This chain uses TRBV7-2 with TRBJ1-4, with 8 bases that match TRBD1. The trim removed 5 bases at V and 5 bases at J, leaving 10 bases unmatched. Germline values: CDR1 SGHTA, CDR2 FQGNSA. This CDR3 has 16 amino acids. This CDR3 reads CASSRASGTGNEKLFF. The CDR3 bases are TGTGCCAGCAGCCGCGCCTCCGGGACAGGAAATGAAAAACTGTTTTTT.

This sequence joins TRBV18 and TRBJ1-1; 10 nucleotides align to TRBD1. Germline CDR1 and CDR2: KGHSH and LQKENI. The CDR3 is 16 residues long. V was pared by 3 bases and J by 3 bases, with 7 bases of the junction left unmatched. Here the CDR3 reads CASSPPDRGPYTEAFF. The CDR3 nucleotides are TGTGCCAGCTCACCCCCCGACAGGGGGCCGTACACTGAAGCTTTCTTT. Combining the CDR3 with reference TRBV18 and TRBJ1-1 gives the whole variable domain NAGVMQNPRHLVRRRGQEARLRCSPMKGHSHVYWYRQLPEEGLKFMVYLQKENIIDESGMPKERFSAEFPKEGPSILRIQQVVRGDSAAYFCASSPPDRGPYTEAFFGQGTRLTVV.

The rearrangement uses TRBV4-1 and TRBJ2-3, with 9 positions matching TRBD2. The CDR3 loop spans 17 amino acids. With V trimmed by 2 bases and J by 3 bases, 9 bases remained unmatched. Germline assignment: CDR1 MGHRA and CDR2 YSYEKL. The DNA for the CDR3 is TGCGCCAGCAGCCAACGCATAGCGGGAGAGGGGACAGATACGCAGTATTTT. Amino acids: CASSQRIAGEGTDTQYF.

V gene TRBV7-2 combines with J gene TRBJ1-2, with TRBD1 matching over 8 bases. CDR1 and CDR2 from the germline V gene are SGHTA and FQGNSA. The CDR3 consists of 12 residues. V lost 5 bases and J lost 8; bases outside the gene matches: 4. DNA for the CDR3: TGTGCCAGCAGCGATGACAGGGGCGGCTACACCTTC. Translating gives CASSDDRGGYTF.

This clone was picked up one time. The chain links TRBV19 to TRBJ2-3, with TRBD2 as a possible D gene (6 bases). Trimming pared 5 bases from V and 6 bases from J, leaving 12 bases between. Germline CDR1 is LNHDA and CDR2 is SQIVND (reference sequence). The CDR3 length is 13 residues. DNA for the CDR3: TGTGCCAGTAGTCCTACCCGGGGGGATACGCAGTATTTT. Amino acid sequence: CASSPTRGDTQYF.

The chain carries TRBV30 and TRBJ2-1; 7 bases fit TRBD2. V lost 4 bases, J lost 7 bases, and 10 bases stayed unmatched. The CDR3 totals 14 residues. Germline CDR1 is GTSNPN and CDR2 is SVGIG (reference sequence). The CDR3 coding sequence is TGTGCCTGGACAGCGGCTAGCGGAAGGAATGAGCAGTTCTTC. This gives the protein CAWTAASGRNEQFF. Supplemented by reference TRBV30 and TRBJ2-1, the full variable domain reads SQTIHQWPATLVQPVGSPLSLECTVEGTSNPNLYWYRQAAGRGLQLLFYSVGIGQISSEVPQNLSASRPQDRQFILSSKKLLLSDSGFYLCAWTAASGRNEQFFGPGTRLTVL.

CDR3 in amino acids: CASSQAGGPDGNEQFF. The CDR3, as DNA: TGTGCCAGCAGCCAAGCGGGAGGGCCGGATGGAAATGAGCAGTTCTTC. The chain combines TRBV11-3 with TRBJ2-1; 10 bases agree with TRBD2. CDR3 length: 16 amino acids. V shed 5 bases and J 7 bases; nucleotides not matched to a gene: 11. Germline CDR1 is SGHNT and CDR2 is YENEEA.

CDR3 sequence: CASRQGSYNSPLHF. The CDR3 nucleotides are TGTGCCAGCAGACAGGGCTCCTATAATTCACCCCTCCACTTT. This chain connects TRBV6-5 to TRBJ1-6; possibly TRBD1 for D (6 bases). V was shortened by 6 bases and J by 0 bases, with 6 bases between the two germline ends. This CDR3 contains 14 residues. Germline V gene data show CDR1 as MNHEY and CDR2 as SVGAGI.